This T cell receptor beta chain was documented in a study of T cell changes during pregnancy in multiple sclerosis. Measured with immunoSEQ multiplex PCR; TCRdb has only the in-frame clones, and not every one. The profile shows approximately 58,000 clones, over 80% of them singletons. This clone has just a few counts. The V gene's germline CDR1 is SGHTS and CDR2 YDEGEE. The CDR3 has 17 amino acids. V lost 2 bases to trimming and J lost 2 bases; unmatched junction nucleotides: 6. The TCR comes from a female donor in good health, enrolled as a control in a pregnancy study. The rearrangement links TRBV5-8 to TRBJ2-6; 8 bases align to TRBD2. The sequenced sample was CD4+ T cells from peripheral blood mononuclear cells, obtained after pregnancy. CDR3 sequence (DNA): TGTGCCAGCAGCTTCCTAGCGGGTTGGGCTGGGGCCAACGTCCTGACTTTC. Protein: CASSFLAGWAGANVLTF.